The sequence of this TCR beta chain was determined in a study of regulatory T cells in long-lasting Graves disease. On the study more broadly: Patients with persistent Graves' disease had over 5 years of antithyroid drugs and persistent TSH receptor antibodies.

Broader study findings: Not thyroid tissue but only peripheral blood was studied. It was in persistent disease that TRBV28, TRBJ1-2 and TRBJ2-5 were favored. Persistent cases of Graves' showed reduced TCR diversity relative to newly diagnosed patients.

Building of the TCR beta libraries involved iRepertoire HTBI primers and Arm-PCR of CDR3 regions. TCRdb ran MiXCR on the multiplex PCR reads and lists one entry per CDR3 protein. The data contain some 300,000 distinct CDR3 sequences, 22% of them seen just once; the ten biggest clones take up 56%. CDR1 and CDR2 (germline): SGHAT, FQNNGV. Trimming stripped 7 bases from V and 0 bases from J, with 12 bases between. The CDR3 has 15 residues. Time point: persistent/refractory GD, antithyroid drugs over 5 years with positive TRAb. After RNA was extracted from PBMCs, the TCR library was made from it. This clonotype was picked up many times. Its antigen remains unidentified.

This sequence was found in a female donor with Graves disease. The chain links TRBV11-2 to TRBJ2-2; D remains unclear. The input for sequencing was peripheral blood mononuclear cells (PBMCs), taken when the disease was refractory, from a patient treated with antithyroid drugs. CDR3 nucleotides: TGTGCCAGCACCGGGCAGGTGACGAACACCGGGGAGCTGTTTTTT. The encoded protein is CASTGQVTNTGELFF.